The source of this TCR beta chain is a study of siplizumab effects on memory and regulatory T cells (dated by TCRdb to the late 2010s). Regarding the research as a whole: The study examined how the anti-CD2 antibody siplizumab affects alloreactive T-cell subsets in allogeneic mixed lymphocyte reactions built from human PBMCs. What the authors observed across the whole study: The cumulative frequency of alloreactive sequences traceable to unstimulated CD4+ memory T cells was significantly reduced by siplizumab. Greater diversity appeared to be present in unstimulated naive T cells than in memory T cells, and a substantial contribution to the alloresponse seemed to be made by naive cells. Sequences below about 10^-5 frequency were poorly captured, so only a minor fraction of alloreactive clones could be mapped to unstimulated subsets. A naive or memory phenotype could not be assigned to roughly 80-95% of proliferating CD4+ or CD8+ clones. Among mappable alloreactive CD4+ clones, the Treg-derived fraction averaged approximately 63% with siplizumab versus approximately 27% in control reactions. Whether proliferating Tregs from siplizumab cultures actually had suppressive function was not functionally confirmed.

From a lookup of the germline V gene (reference sequence), CDR1 and CDR2 are MNHEY and SMNVEV. Spanning cysteine to phenylalanine, the CDR3 consists of 13 amino acids. Only the CDR3 DNA is retained, 39 bases long and in frame from the first base. V loses 4 bases of germline sequence and J loses 7 bases, and the interval between the two ends is 14 bases. As for this clone: Its target antigen remains unknown. There are no base qualities to consult, and no much larger clone falls within one base.

Sorted unstimulated T cells, along with proliferating T cells recovered from mixed lymphocyte reactions, underwent TCRbeta CDR3 sequencing. Fresh whole blood from fewer than 12 HLA-typed healthy donors was used to isolate PBMCs. Unstimulated CD4+ regulatory T cells were FACS-sorted to map the origin of alloreactive clones. The library was made by the immunoSEQ multiplex PCR assay. The deep sequencing platform assayed around 10^5 TCR templates per sample. Genomic DNA extracted from sorted T cells was used for TCRbeta CDR3 sequencing. The original methods were these. The R programming language was used for the clonal analysis of the TCRbeta CDR3 data. Alloreactive CD4+ and CD8+ clones were identified by comparing unstimulated samples to CFSE-low samples taken after the reaction. By matching sequences to the repertoires of sorted unstimulated Treg and non-Treg cells, each alloreactive CD4+ clone was assigned a regulatory or non-regulatory origin. This immuneACCESS table, as held by TCRdb, lists in-frame sequences with V and J called but not all clones. Of the missing ones, under half trace to an unresolved V gene in checked studies; the others have no known cause. V and J calls and clone size follow that table, whereas D and trimming were derived from the DNA. Within this sample are approximately 100,000 clones, with about 93% of them counted one time only. Roughly 0.62% of the sample is in the top ten clones.

The origin of this receptor is a human donor in good health. Recombination connected TRBV27 to TRBJ2-7, and possibly TRBD2, on 5 matching bases. The specimen sequenced was Tregs sorted from blood. The CDR3 protein sequence reads: CASSSLPEGEQYF. The nucleotide sequence reads as follows: TGTGCCAGCAGTTCACTCCCTGAGGGAGAGCAGTACTTC.